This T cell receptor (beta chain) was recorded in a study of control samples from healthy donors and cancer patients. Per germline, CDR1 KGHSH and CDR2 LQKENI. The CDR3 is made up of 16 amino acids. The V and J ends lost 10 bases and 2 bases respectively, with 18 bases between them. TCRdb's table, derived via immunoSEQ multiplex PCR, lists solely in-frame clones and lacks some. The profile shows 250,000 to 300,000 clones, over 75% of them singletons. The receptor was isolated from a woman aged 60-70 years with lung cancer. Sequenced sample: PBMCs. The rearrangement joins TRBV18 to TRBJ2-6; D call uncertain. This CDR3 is CAIRKDTVTGANVLTF. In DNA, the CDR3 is TGTGCCATCCGAAAAGACACGGTCACTGGGGCCAACGTCCTGACTTTC.